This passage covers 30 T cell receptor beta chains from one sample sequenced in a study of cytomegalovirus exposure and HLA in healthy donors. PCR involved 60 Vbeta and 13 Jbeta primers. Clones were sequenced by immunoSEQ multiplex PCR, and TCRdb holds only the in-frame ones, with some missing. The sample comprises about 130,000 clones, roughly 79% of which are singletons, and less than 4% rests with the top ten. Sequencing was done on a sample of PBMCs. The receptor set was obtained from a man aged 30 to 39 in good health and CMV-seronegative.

The CDR3 protein is CASRSLNQPQHF. CDR3 bases: TGTGCCAGCCGTTCTCTCAATCAGCCCCAGCATTTT. This chain connects TRBV6-5 to TRBJ1-5; D is unresolved. CDR3 length: 12 residues. V was clipped by 8 bases and J by 3 bases, with 8 bases between them. CDR1 is MNHEY and CDR2 is SVGAGI in the germline V gene.

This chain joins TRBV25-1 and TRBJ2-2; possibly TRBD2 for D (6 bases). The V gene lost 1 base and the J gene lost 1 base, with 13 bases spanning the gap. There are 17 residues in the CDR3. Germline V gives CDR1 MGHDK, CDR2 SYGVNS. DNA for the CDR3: TGTGCCAGCAGTGAATTTGTAGTAGCGGAGAACACCGGGGAGCTGTTTTTT. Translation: CASSEFVVAENTGELFF.

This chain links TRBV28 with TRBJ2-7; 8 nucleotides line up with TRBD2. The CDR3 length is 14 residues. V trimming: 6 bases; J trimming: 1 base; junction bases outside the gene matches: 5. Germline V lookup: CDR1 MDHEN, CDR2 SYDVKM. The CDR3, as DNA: TGTGCCAGCAGCCTTAGCGGGATTTCCTACGAGCAGTACTTC. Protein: CASSLSGISYEQYF. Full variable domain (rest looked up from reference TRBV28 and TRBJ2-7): DVKVTQSSRYLVKRTGEKVFLECVQDMDHENMFWYRQDPGLGLRLIYFSYDVKMKEKGDIPEGYSVSREKKERFSLILESASTNQTSMYLCASSLSGISYEQYFGPGTRLTVT.

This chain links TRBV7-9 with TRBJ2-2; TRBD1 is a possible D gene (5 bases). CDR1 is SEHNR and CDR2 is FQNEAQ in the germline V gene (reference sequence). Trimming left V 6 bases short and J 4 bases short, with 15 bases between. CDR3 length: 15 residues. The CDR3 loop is CASSRRVDGTGELFF. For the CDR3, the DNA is TGTGCCAGCAGTCGCAGGGTGGATGGCACCGGGGAGCTGTTTTTT.

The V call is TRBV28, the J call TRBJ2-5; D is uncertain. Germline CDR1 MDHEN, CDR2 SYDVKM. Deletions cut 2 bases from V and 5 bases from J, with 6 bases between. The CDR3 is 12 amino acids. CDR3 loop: CASSLVGETQYF. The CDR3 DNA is TGTGCCAGCAGTTTAGTTGGCGAGACCCAGTACTTC.

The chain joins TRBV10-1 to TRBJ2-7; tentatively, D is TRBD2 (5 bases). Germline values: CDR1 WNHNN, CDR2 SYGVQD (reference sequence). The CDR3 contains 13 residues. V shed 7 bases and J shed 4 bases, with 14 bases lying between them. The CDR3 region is CASMRGLTYEQYF. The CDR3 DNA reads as TGCGCCAGCATGAGAGGACTTACGTACGAGCAGTACTTC.

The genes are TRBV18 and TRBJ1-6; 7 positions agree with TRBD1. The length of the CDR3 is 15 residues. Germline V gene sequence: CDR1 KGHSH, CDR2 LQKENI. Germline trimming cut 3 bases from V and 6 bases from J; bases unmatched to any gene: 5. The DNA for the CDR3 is TGTGCCAGCTCACCGGACAGGAGCTTTAATTCACCCCTCCACTTT. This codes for CASSPDRSFNSPLHF.

CDR3 loop: CASSLFTGESTDTQYF. The CDR3 DNA reads as TGCGCCAGCAGCCTATTTACAGGGGAGAGCACAGATACGCAGTATTTT. The chain recombines TRBV5-1 with TRBJ2-3, with 7 bases fitting TRBD1. Trimming took 4 bases from V and 0 from J; bases not matched to a gene: 8. The CDR3 runs 16 residues. Germline CDR1 is SGHRS and CDR2 is YFSETQ.

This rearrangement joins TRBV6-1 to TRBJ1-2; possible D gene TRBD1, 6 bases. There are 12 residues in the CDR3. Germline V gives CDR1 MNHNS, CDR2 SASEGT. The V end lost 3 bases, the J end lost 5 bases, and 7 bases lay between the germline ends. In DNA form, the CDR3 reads TGTGCCAGCAGTGACAGGGGATATGGCTACACCTTC. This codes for CASSDRGYGYTF.

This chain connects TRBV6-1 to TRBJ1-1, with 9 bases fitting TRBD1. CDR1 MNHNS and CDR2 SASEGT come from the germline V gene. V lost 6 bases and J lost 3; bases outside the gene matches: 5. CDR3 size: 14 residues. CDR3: CASSKQGAHTEAFF. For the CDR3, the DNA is TGTGCCAGCAGCAAACAGGGGGCTCACACTGAAGCTTTCTTT.

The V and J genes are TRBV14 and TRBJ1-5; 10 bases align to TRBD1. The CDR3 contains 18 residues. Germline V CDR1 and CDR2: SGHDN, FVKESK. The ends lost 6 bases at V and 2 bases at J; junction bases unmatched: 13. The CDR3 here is CASSSGTGVLRGNQPQHF. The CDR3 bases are TGTGCCAGCAGTTCCGGGACAGGGGTTCTAAGGGGCAATCAGCCCCAGCATTTT.

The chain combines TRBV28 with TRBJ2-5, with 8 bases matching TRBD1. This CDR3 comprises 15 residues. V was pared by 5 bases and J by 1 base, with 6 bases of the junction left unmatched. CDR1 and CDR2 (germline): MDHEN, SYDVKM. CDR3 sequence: CASSPGDRSQETQYF. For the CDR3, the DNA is TGTGCCAGCAGTCCAGGGGACAGGAGCCAAGAGACCCAGTACTTC.

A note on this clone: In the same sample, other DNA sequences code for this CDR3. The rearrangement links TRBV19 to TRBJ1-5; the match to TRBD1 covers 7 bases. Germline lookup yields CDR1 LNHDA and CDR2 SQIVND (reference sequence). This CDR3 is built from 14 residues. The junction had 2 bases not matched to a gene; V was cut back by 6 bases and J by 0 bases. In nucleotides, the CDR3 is TGTGCCAGTAGGACAGGGTATAGCAATCAGCCCCAGCATTTT. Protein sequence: CASRTGYSNQPQHF.

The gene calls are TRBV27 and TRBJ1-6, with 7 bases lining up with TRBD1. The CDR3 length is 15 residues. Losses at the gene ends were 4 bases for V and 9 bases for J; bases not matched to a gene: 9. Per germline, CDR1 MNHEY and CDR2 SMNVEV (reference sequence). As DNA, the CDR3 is TGTGCCAGCAGTTACAGGGGCCTTACGGTTTCACCCCTCCACTTT. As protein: CASSYRGLTVSPLHF.

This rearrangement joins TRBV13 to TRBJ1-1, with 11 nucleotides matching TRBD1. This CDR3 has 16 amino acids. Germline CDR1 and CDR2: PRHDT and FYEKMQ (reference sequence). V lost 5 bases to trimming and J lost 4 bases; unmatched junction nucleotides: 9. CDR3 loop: CASSQGQGVYSTEAFF. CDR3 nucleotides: TGTGCCAGCAGCCAGGGACAGGGGGTTTATAGCACTGAAGCTTTCTTT.

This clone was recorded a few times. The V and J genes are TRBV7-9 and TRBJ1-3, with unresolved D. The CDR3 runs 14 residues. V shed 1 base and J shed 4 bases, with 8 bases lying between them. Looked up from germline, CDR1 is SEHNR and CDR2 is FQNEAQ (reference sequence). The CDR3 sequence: CASSLEQQGNTIYF. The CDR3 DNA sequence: TGTGCCAGCAGCTTAGAACAACAGGGAAACACCATATATTTT.

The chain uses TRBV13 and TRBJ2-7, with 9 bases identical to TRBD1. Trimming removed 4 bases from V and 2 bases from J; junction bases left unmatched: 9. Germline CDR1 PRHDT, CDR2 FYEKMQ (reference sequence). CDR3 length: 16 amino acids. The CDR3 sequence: CASSSRPGTGTYEQYF. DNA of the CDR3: TGTGCCAGCAGCTCGCGCCCCGGGACAGGGACCTACGAGCAGTACTTC.

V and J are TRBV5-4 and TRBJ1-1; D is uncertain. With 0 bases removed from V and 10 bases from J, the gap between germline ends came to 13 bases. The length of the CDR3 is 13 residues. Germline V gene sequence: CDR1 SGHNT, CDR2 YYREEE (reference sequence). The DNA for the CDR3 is TGTGCCAGCAGCTTGGAAGGTTCTGGGAGAGCTTTCTTT. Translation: CASSLEGSGRAFF.

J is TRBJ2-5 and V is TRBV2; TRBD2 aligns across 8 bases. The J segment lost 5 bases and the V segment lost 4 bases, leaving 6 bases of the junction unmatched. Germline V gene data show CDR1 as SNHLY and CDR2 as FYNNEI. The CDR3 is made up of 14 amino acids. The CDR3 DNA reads TGTGCCAGCAGTGGCGGGGGGAACTGGGAGACCCAGTACTTC. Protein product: CASSGGGNWETQYF.

CDR3 coding DNA: TGTGCCAGCAGTCTGGGCAGAGCGAACACTGAAGCTTTCTTT. It is translated as CASSLGRANTEAFF. The chain couples TRBV27 to TRBJ1-1; D gene unclear. V was clipped by 5 bases and J by 1 base, with 11 bases between them. CDR1 MNHEY and CDR2 SMNVEV come from the germline V gene (reference sequence). The length of the CDR3 is 14 residues.

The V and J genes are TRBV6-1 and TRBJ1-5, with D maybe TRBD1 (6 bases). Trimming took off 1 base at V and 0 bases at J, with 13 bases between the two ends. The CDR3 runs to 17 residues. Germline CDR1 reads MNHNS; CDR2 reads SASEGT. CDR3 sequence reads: CASSEGRGADSNQPQHF. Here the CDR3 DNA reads TGTGCCAGCAGTGAAGGGCGGGGGGCAGATAGCAATCAGCCCCAGCATTTT.

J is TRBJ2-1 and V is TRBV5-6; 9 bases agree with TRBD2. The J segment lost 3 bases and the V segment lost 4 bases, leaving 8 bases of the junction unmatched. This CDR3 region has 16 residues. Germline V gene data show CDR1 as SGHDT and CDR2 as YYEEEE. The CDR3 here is CASSHATSGFYNEQFF. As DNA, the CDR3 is TGTGCCAGCAGCCACGCGACTAGCGGATTCTACAATGAGCAGTTCTTC.

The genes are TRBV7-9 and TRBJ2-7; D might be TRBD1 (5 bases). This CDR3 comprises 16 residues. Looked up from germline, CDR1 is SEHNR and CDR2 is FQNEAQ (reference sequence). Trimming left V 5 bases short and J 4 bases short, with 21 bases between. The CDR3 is CASSTTYLDRSYEQYF. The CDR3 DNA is TGTGCCAGCAGCACCACCTATCTTGACAGATCATACGAGCAGTACTTC.

The CDR3 loop reads CASSPRQGRDTGELFF. In nucleotides, the CDR3 is TGTGCCAGCAGCCCTCGACAGGGACGGGACACCGGGGAGCTGTTTTTT. The chain employs TRBV7-3 and TRBJ2-2, with 7 bases fitting TRBD1. V shed 5 bases and J 3 bases; nucleotides not matched to a gene: 9. Germline loops: CDR1 SGHTA, CDR2 FQGTGA. The CDR3 is 16 amino acids.

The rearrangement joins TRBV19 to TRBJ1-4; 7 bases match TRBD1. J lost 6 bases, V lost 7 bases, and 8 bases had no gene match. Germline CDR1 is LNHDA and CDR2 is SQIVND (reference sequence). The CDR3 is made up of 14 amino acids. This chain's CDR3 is CASTPGGQYEKLFF. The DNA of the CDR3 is TGTGCCAGTACCCCCGGGGGACAGTATGAAAAACTGTTTTTT. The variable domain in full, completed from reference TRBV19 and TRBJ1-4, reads DGGITQSPKYLFRKEGQNVTLSCEQNLNHDAMYWYRQDPGQGLRLIYYSQIVNDFQKGDIAEGYSVSREKKESFPLTVTSAQKNPTAFYLCASTPGGQYEKLFFGSGTQLSVL.

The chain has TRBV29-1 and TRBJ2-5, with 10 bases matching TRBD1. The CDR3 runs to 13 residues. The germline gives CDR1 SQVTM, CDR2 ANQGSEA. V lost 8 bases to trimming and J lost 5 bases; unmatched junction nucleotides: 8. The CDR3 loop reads CSMGQGKLETQYF. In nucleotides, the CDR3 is TGCAGCATGGGACAGGGGAAATTGGAGACCCAGTACTTC.

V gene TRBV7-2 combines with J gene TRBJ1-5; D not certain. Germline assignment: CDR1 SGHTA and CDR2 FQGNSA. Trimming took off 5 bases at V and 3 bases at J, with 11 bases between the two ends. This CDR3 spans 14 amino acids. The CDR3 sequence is CASSQRFFNQPQHF. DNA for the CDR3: TGTGCCAGCAGCCAGCGCTTTTTCAATCAGCCCCAGCATTTT.

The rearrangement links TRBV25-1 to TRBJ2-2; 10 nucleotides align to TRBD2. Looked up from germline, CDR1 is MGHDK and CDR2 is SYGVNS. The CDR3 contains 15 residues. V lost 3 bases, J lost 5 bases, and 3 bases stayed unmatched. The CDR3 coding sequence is TGTGCCAGCAGTGACCTAGCGGGGGAAACCGGGGAGCTGTTTTTT. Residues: CASSDLAGETGELFF. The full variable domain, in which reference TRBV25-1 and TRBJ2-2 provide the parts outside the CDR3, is EADIYQTPRYLVIGTGKKITLECSQTMGHDKMYWYQQDPGMELHLIHYSYGVNSTEKGDLSSESTVSRIRTEHFPLTLESARPSHTSQYLCASSDLAGETGELFFGEGSRLTVL.

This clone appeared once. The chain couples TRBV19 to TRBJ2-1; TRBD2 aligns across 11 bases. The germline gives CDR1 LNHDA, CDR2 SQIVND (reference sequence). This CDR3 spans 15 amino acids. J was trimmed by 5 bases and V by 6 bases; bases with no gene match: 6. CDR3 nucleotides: TGTGCCAGTAGACTAGCGGGAGCTGAAAACAATGAGCAGTTCTTC. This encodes CASRLAGAENNEQFF.

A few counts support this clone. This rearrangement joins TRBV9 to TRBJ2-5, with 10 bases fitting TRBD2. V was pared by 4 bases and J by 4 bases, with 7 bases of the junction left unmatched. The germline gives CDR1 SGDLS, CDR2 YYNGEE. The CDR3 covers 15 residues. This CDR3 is CASSPGTSGAETQYF. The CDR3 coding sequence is TGTGCCAGCAGCCCGGGAACTAGCGGGGCAGAGACCCAGTACTTC. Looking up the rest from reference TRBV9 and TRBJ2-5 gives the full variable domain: DSGVTQTPKHLITATGQRVTLRCSPRSGDLSVYWYQQSLDQGLQFLIQYYNGEERAKGNILERFSAQQFPDLHSELNLSSLELGDSALYFCASSPGTSGAETQYFGPGTRLLVL.